This TCR beta chain was recovered during a study of control samples from healthy donors and cancer patients. TCRdb's table, derived via immunoSEQ multiplex PCR, lists solely in-frame clones and lacks some. The table shows under 150,000 clones, with approximately 90% occurring only once. Trimming cost V 1 base and J 0 bases, with 10 bases left between them. CDR3 length equals 15 residues. Germline lookup yields CDR1 GTSNPN and CDR2 SVGIG (reference sequence). The chain recombines TRBV30 with TRBJ1-3; D is possibly TRBD1 (5 bases). The specimen sequenced was blood. The clonotype comes from a woman in her 30s in good health. The CDR3 here is CAWSDGGLSGNTIYF. In DNA, the CDR3 is TGTGCCTGGAGTGACGGGGGACTCTCTGGAAACACCATATATTTT.